The 20 T cell receptor beta chains given below trace back to one sample, sequenced in a study of blood T cell repertoires in COVID-19. Only in-frame clones appear in the TCRdb table, and some are missing; sequencing was by immunoSEQ multiplex PCR. The sample holds just under 350,000 clones; over 70% are singletons and the top ten take about 6%. Sequenced input: peripheral blood. All receptors derive from a woman aged 50 to 60 with COVID-19, enrolled during active disease.

The chain uses TRBV5-1 and TRBJ2-3, with 16 positions matching TRBD2. CDR1 and CDR2 (germline): SGHRS, YFSETQ. The CDR3 covers 21 residues. V was clipped by 1 base and J by 5 bases; unmatched bases: 16. CDR3 in amino acids: CASSLSGWPGLAGGQGDTQYF. The CDR3 DNA follows: TGCGCCAGCAGCTTGTCGGGATGGCCGGGACTAGCGGGAGGGCAAGGAGATACGCAGTATTTT.

The V gene is TRBV11-2, the J gene TRBJ2-1, with D unresolved. The CDR3 runs to 12 residues. Germline V lookup: CDR1 SGHAT, CDR2 FQNNGV. The V and J ends lost 5 bases and 9 bases respectively, with 11 bases between them. CDR3 region: CASSVIVSEQFF. The CDR3 region has the DNA TGTGCCAGCAGCGTTATAGTGAGTGAGCAGTTCTTC.

The chain recombines TRBV7-9 with TRBJ2-2; TRBD2 matches at 11 bases. CDR1 is SEHNR, CDR2 FQNEAQ, per germline (reference sequence). J gave up 4 bases and V 6 bases, and 4 bases lay outside the gene matches. The CDR3 is 15 residues long. CDR3 sequence (DNA): TGTGCCAGCAGACCACTAGCGGGAGTCACCGGGGAGCTGTTTTTT. It encodes CASRPLAGVTGELFF.

The chain recombines TRBV7-8 with TRBJ1-1; D is perhaps TRBD1 (5 bases). This CDR3 has 14 amino acids. Deletions cut 10 bases from V and 5 bases from J, with 20 bases between. The germline gives CDR1 SGHVS, CDR2 FQNEAQ. CDR3 DNA sequence: TGTGCCAACCAAGGTCCAGGGTTGGGGACTGAAGCTTTCTTT. Its protein is CANQGPGLGTEAFF.

This chain connects TRBV4-1 to TRBJ2-7; 11 bases match TRBD2. This CDR3 is 16 amino acids long. CDR1 MGHRA and CDR2 YSYEKL come from the germline V gene. J was trimmed by 6 bases and V by 8 bases; bases with no gene match: 15. CDR3 protein: CASSPGLADPAREQYF. In nucleotides, the CDR3 is TGCGCCAGCTCCCCGGGACTAGCGGACCCAGCACGCGAGCAGTACTTC.

The CDR3: CASSYKTLDGHPGELNTEAFF. For the CDR3, the DNA is TGTGCCAGCAGTTACAAGACCCTGGACGGGCATCCGGGGGAATTGAACACTGAAGCTTTCTTT. The chain links TRBV6-2 or TRBV6-3 to TRBJ1-1, with a tentative D call TRBD1 (5 bases). Germline V lookup: CDR1 MNHEY, CDR2 SVGEGT. The ends were cut back, 2 bases at V and 0 bases at J, with 28 bases in the middle. The CDR3 has 21 residues.

The rearrangement joins TRBV6-2 or TRBV6-3 to TRBJ2-1, with 10 bases matching TRBD2. Germline CDR1 is MNHEY and CDR2 is SVGEGT. This CDR3 is 15 amino acids long. The V and J ends lost 3 bases and 12 bases, in that order; junction bases with no gene match: 11. The CDR3 region has the DNA TGTGCCAGCAGTTATCACGTAACACCTAGCGGGGGGCAGTTCTTC. Its translation: CASSYHVTPSGGQFF.

The chain couples TRBV12-3 or TRBV12-4 to TRBJ1-1; D is undetermined. With 8 bases removed from V and 0 bases from J, the gap between germline ends came to 10 bases. This CDR3 spans 13 amino acids. CDR3 in amino acids: CASFRFLNTEAFF. The CDR3 DNA follows: TGTGCCAGCTTCCGGTTCCTGAACACTGAAGCTTTCTTT.

This sequence joins TRBV18 and TRBJ1-2, with D possibly TRBD1 on 5 matching bases. Trimming took 6 bases from V and 6 from J, leaving 14 bases between them. This CDR3 is 13 amino acids long. From germline, CDR1 is KGHSH and CDR2 LQKENI. In DNA form, the CDR3 reads TGTGCCAGCTCCCCCCATGGGGCGGATGGCTACACCTTC. Translation gives CASSPHGADGYTF.

The V and J genes are TRBV7-2 and TRBJ2-1; 7 bases align to TRBD2. Trimming removed 4 bases from V and 0 bases from J; junction bases left unmatched: 3. The CDR3 is 15 amino acids. Germline assignment: CDR1 SGHTA and CDR2 FQGNSA. CDR3 coding DNA: TGTGCCAGCAGCTCAGCGGGGAGCTCCTACAATGAGCAGTTCTTC. This gives the protein CASSSAGSSYNEQFF. The full variable domain, completed using reference TRBV7-2 and TRBJ2-1, is GAGVSQSPSNKVTEKGKDVELRCDPISGHTALYWYRQSLGQGLEFLIYFQGNSAPDKSGLPSDRFSAERTGGSVSTLTIQRTQQEDSAVYLCASSSAGSSYNEQFFGPGTRLTVL.

The V and J genes are TRBV6-1 and TRBJ1-2; D possibly corresponds to TRBD1 (5 bases). Trimming removed 3 bases at V and 0 bases at J, with 8 bases between. The germline V gene encodes CDR1 MNHNS and CDR2 SASEGT. This CDR3 spans 14 amino acids. As DNA, the CDR3 is TGTGCCAGCAGTGACAGGGTACCTAACTATGGCTACACCTTC. This sequence encodes CASSDRVPNYGYTF.

The genes are TRBV7-8 and TRBJ2-1; 10 nucleotides align to TRBD1. Germline V gene lookup returns CDR1 SGHVS and CDR2 FQNEAQ. This CDR3 comprises 17 residues. Losses at the gene ends were 5 bases for V and 9 bases for J; bases not matched to a gene: 16. For the CDR3, the DNA is TGTGCCAGCAGCCCGGGACAGGGGACGGGTTCGTTTATTGAGCAGTTCTTC. Translated, it gives CASSPGQGTGSFIEQFF. Looking up the rest from reference TRBV7-8 and TRBJ2-1 gives the full variable domain: GAGVSQSPRYKVAKRGQDVALRCDPISGHVSLFWYQQALGQGPEFLTYFQNEAQLDKSGLPSDRFFAERPEGSVSTLKIQRTQQEDSAVYLCASSPGQGTGSFIEQFFGPGTRLTVL.

The rearrangement joins TRBV7-3 to TRBJ2-2, with D hard to call. Germline loops: CDR1 SGHTA, CDR2 FQGTGA. Trimming took off 4 bases at V and 5 bases at J, with 14 bases between the two ends. The CDR3 runs to 15 residues. The CDR3 loop is CASSSPSAATGELFF. In nucleotides, the CDR3 is TGTGCCAGCAGCTCGCCATCGGCGGCGACCGGGGAGCTGTTTTTT. The variable domain in full, with the rest retrieved from reference TRBV7-3 and TRBJ2-2, is GAGVSQTPSNKVTEKGKYVELRCDPISGHTALYWYRQSLGQGPEFLIYFQGTGAADDSGLPNDRFFAVRPEGSVSTLKIQRTERGDSAVYLCASSSPSAATGELFFGEGSRLTVL.

This sequence joins TRBV14 and TRBJ1-1, with D perhaps matching TRBD1 (6 bases). CDR1 and CDR2 (germline): SGHDN, FVKESK. The CDR3 sequence is 13 residues long. The V end was cut by 6 bases, the J end by 7 bases, with 15 bases between. CDR3 residues: CASRLQGVNEAFF. CDR3 nucleotides: TGTGCCAGCAGACTACAGGGAGTTAATGAAGCTTTCTTT.

The CDR3 nucleotides read TGTGCCAGCACAGAGGAGGGGGCGGGCACCGGGGAGCTGTTTTTT. Its translation: CASTEEGAGTGELFF. This chain links TRBV3-1 (or the pseudogene TRBV3-2) with TRBJ2-2; maybe TRBD1 (7 bases). Germline lookup yields CDR1 LGHDT and CDR2 YNNKEL (reference sequence). CDR3 size: 15 residues. The ends were cut back, 7 bases at V and 4 bases at J, with 16 bases in the middle.

The chain carries TRBV2 and TRBJ2-3; tentatively, D is TRBD2 (5 bases). This CDR3 spans 15 amino acids. Between the trimmed V and J ends, which lost 6 bases and 2 bases, there was a span of 15 bases. CDR1 is SNHLY and CDR2 is FYNNEI in the germline V gene. CDR3 bases: TGTGCCAGCAGGGTTGTGCGGGCGTCCACAGATACGCAGTATTTT. As protein: CASRVVRASTDTQYF.

The chain employs TRBV5-1 and TRBJ2-3, with 8 bases matching TRBD2. Germline assignment: CDR1 SGHRS and CDR2 YFSETQ. CDR3 length: 16 residues. Germline trimming cut 4 bases from V and 2 bases from J; bases unmatched to any gene: 9. The CDR3 DNA sequence: TGCGCCAGCAGCCCCCGACTAGCGTTGTCCACAGATACGCAGTATTTT. Translating it yields CASSPRLALSTDTQYF.

The chain is built from TRBV19 and TRBJ2-3; TRBD2 matches at 8 bases. There are 22 residues in the CDR3. Germline CDR1 reads LNHDA; CDR2 reads SQIVND (reference sequence). V lost 3 bases and J lost 1; bases outside the gene matches: 24. The CDR3 protein is CASSMGGRGRSGRKEGTDTQYF. The DNA of the CDR3 is TGTGCCAGTAGTATGGGGGGAAGAGGTCGGAGCGGGAGAAAGGAGGGCACAGATACGCAGTATTTT.

This chain uses TRBV27 with TRBJ1-1; the D gene is possibly TRBD1 (5 bases). Germline V gene data show CDR1 as MNHEY and CDR2 as SMNVEV (reference sequence). The CDR3 is made up of 15 amino acids. V was trimmed by 7 bases and J by 3 bases, leaving 18 bases between them. This CDR3 is CASTSNGAGDTEAFF. As DNA, the CDR3 is TGTGCCAGCACCTCAAATGGGGCTGGGGACACTGAAGCTTTCTTT.

V gene TRBV30 combines with J gene TRBJ1-4, with 9 bases aligning to TRBD1. V shed 5 bases and J 2 bases; nucleotides not matched to a gene: 3. The CDR3 consists of 14 residues. Germline V gene lookup returns CDR1 GTSNPN and CDR2 SVGIG (reference sequence). The CDR3 spells CAWVTGGTNEKLFF. In DNA, the CDR3 is TGTGCCTGGGTGACAGGGGGGACTAATGAAAAACTGTTTTTT.